Included here is one T cell receptor beta chain sequence, with context. Its antigen is currently unknown. The sample originates from a study of cytomegalovirus exposure and HLA in healthy donors. The donors formed part of the 120-subject validation cohort, distinct from the roughly 640-subject first cohort. TCRdb's copy holds only in-frame clones and misses some; the assay was immunoSEQ multiplex PCR. The sample consists of about 58,000 clones, around nine tenths of them appearing once. General study results and limits: Listed as cytomegalovirus-associated were 150 or so TCR beta chains.

Trimming removed 3 bases from V and 4 bases from J, with 13 bases in between. This CDR3 spans 15 amino acids. The germline CDR1 and CDR2 sequences are SNHLY and FYNNEI. This sequence joins TRBV2 and TRBJ2-1; D may be TRBD1 (6 bases). The sequence was collected from a young man in good health and CMV-seronegative. Input material: PBMCs. CDR3: CASSDWGQAYNEQFF. Here the CDR3 DNA reads TGTGCCAGCAGTGATTGGGGGCAGGCGTACAATGAGCAGTTCTTC.